This TCR beta chain comes out of a study of monozygotic twins with cystic fibrosis. Study results and limitations: Co-twins had the most similar V usage for 13 of 16 pairs, J for 8.

Here immunoSEQ multiplex PCR was the method, and the copy in TCRdb shows in-frame clones only, minus some. Of about 32,000 clones listed, 92% are singletons. The V gene end was trimmed by 3 bases and the J gene end by 5 bases; junction bases not matched to a gene: 10. CDR3 length: 16 residues. The germline gives CDR1 SGHVS, CDR2 FNYEAQ. Comments on this clone: Its antigen is unidentified.

The sequenced sample was blood. The chain employs TRBV7-6 and TRBJ1-1; 9 nucleotides align to TRBD1. This sequence originates from a girl aged 2-10 years with cystic fibrosis. CDR3 in DNA: TGTGCCAGCAGCTTTAGCCCGGGACAGGGAGGTACTGAAGCTTTCTTT. Protein product: CASSFSPGQGGTEAFF.